This TCR beta chain was obtained from a study of T cell changes during pregnancy in multiple sclerosis (dated by TCRdb to between 2018 and 2020). General notes on the study: Changes in the T cell repertoire over the course of pregnancy were examined in this study in women with multiple sclerosis.

The germline V gene (reference sequence) specifies SGHKS as CDR1 and YYEKEE as CDR2. The V and J ends are trimmed by 4 bases and 5 bases, leaving 19 bases between them. Reading from cysteine to phenylalanine, the CDR3 counts 15 amino acids. Only the CDR3 DNA is retained, 45 bases long and in frame from the first base. Library generation was performed with the immunoSEQ multiplex PCR assay. This immuneACCESS table, as held by TCRdb, lists in-frame sequences with V and J called but not all clones. Of the missing ones, under half trace to an unresolved V gene in checked studies; the others have no known cause. In all, the sample holds about 75,000 clones, and about 90% of those were seen once. About 0.42% of the sample lies in the top ten. With respect to this clone: No antigen is known for it. Qualities for individual bases were not recorded, and no much larger clone is one base off.

The receptor was isolated from a female donor with multiple sclerosis, enrolled in a pregnancy study. The source material was CD4+ T cells from peripheral blood mononuclear cells, sampled before pregnancy. This sequence uses TRBV5-5 and TRBJ2-7, and the D gene may be TRBD1, 5 bases matching. The sequenced DNA: TGTGCCAGCAGCCTACTGGTGGCAGGGAAGGACGAGCAGTACTTC. Translation gives CASSLLVAGKDEQYF.